The source of this T cell receptor (beta chain) is a study of blood T cell repertoires in COVID-19. About the research overall: Specimens from acute and convalescent COVID-19 originated in the United States, Italy and Spain.

Per the study methods: Reference gene primer amplification gave estimated nucleated cell counts. Produced via immunoSEQ multiplex PCR; TCRdb's table is partial and in-frame only. V and J calls and clone size are given by that table; D and trimming were obtained from the DNA. The data hold about 72,000 clones, with around nine tenths observed a single time. The CDR3 spans 16 residues. CDR1 is SGDLS and CDR2 is YYNGEE in the germline V gene. V lost 5 bases and J lost 8; bases outside the gene matches: 10. This clonotype was sampled from a woman aged 55-75 years with acute or convalescent COVID-19. The sequencing input was peripheral blood. This chain uses TRBV9 with TRBJ1-4; 12 nucleotides match TRBD1. The CDR3 protein is CASSSYGTGGAEKLFF. The DNA of the CDR3 is TGTGCCAGCAGTTCCTACGGGACAGGGGGCGCCGAAAAACTGTTTTTT. The whole variable domain, remainder taken from reference TRBV9 and TRBJ1-4, is DSGVTQTPKHLITATGQRVTLRCSPRSGDLSVYWYQQSLDQGLQFLIQYYNGEERAKGNILERFSAQQFPDLHSELNLSSLELGDSALYFCASSSYGTGGAEKLFFGSGTQLSVL.